The T cell receptor beta chain under discussion was sequenced for a study of blood T cell repertoires in COVID-19. Data came from immunoSEQ multiplex PCR; TCRdb stores just in-frame clones and leaves some out. The sample lists approximately 150,000 clones; 60% to 85% were seen once. The receptor's source is a woman aged 55-70 years with acute or convalescent COVID-19. The sample comprised peripheral blood.

The CDR3 loop reads CASSPTGPPGANVLTF. CDR3 DNA: TGTGCCAGTAGTCCTACAGGGCCCCCTGGGGCCAACGTCCTGACTTTC. The chain uses TRBV19 and TRBJ2-6, with TRBD1 as a possible D gene (6 bases). Between the trimmed V and J ends, which lost 5 bases and 2 bases, there was a span of 13 bases. Germline CDR1 is LNHDA and CDR2 is SQIVND (reference sequence). This CDR3 comprises 16 residues.